Listed below are T cell receptor beta chains from one sample, sequenced in a study of blood T cell repertoires in COVID-19. Sequenced by immunoSEQ multiplex PCR; TCRdb stores in-frame clones only, minus some. The repertoire holds some 290,000 clones, around 83% seen once, with about 3.6% in the top ten. The sample comprised peripheral blood. These receptors all come from a man younger than 35 with active or convalescent COVID-19. Each CDR3 is given with its conserved first and last residue. Each record gives: clone size, V gene, J gene, D gene, CDR3 protein, CDR3 DNA. A D gene is named only where the DNA matches it firmly. Clone size is stated in some rows and not others, as once, few, many or a class when expanded.

NA	TRBV10-3	TRBJ1-2	NA	CASQGGRAHGYTF	TGTGCCTCCCAAGGTGGGCGGGCACATGGCTACACCTTC
few	TRBV7-9	TRBJ1-1	NA	CASSLGQANTEAFF	TGTGCCAGCAGCTTAGGACAGGCAAACACTGAAGCTTTCTTT
NA	TRBV13	TRBJ2-1	TRBD2	CASSILSSGSDEQFF	TGTGCCAGCAGCATCCTGAGTAGCGGGAGCGATGAGCAGTTCTTC
NA	TRBV30	TRBJ2-7	TRBD2	CAWTGRAGYEQYF	TGTGCCTGGACTGGGAGGGCAGGCTACGAGCAGTACTTC
few	TRBV7-9	TRBJ2-5	NA	CASSSVILAIGETQYF	TGTGCCAGCAGCTCCGTCATTTTGGCCATTGGAGAGACCCAGTACTTC
NA	TRBV29-1	TRBJ1-1	NA	CSVDPFGDYNTEAFF	TGCAGCGTTGACCCTTTTGGGGACTACAACACTGAAGCTTTCTTT
NA	TRBV15	TRBJ1-1	NA	CATSRGQAFLMNTEAFF	TGTGCCACCAGCAGAGGACAGGCGTTCCTAATGAACACTGAAGCTTTCTTT
NA	TRBV27	TRBJ2-7	TRBD2	CASRAGLAAAYEQYF	TGTGCCAGCAGGGCGGGACTAGCGGCCGCCTACGAGCAGTACTTC
NA	TRBV10-3	TRBJ2-1	NA	CAISGVGDNEQFF	TGTGCCATCAGTGGGGTAGGGGACAATGAGCAGTTCTTC
NA	TRBV19	TRBJ1-5	TRBD1	CASSLPGQGPNQPQHF	TGTGCCAGTAGTCTTCCCGGACAGGGCCCCAATCAGCCCCAGCATTTT
NA	TRBV27	TRBJ2-1	NA	CASSLGAEQFF	TGTGCCAGCAGTTTAGGAGCTGAGCAGTTCTTC
NA	TRBV30	TRBJ2-7	NA	CAWSPRTDSPRYEQYF	TGTGCCTGGAGCCCCCGGACAGATAGCCCCCGGTACGAGCAGTACTTC
NA	TRBV30	TRBJ1-6	NA	CAWSVGGSGSPLHF	TGTGCCTGGAGTGTAGGGGGATCTGGTTCACCCCTCCACTTT
few	TRBV30	TRBJ1-1	NA	CAWNPGHVNTEAFF	TGTGCCTGGAATCCGGGACACGTGAACACTGAAGCTTTCTTT
NA	TRBV2	TRBJ1-4	TRBD1	CASNPGQGAFGEKLFF	TGTGCCAGTAACCCGGGACAGGGGGCGTTCGGGGAAAAACTGTTTTTT
few	TRBV11-2	TRBJ2-3	NA	CASSLGWLSTDTQYF	TGTGCCAGCAGCTTAGGTTGGCTGAGCACAGATACGCAGTATTTT
NA	TRBV3-1/TRBV3-2	TRBJ1-4	TRBD1	CASSQTGGYEKLFF	TGTGCCAGCAGCCAAACAGGGGGTTATGAAAAACTGTTTTTT
NA	TRBV9	TRBJ1-3	NA	CASSATLTGNTIYF	TGTGCCAGCAGCGCTACATTGACAGGAAACACCATATATTTT
NA	TRBV11-2	TRBJ1-1	TRBD1	CASRHPGQGGTEAFF	TGTGCCAGCAGGCACCCGGGACAGGGGGGGACTGAAGCTTTCTTT
NA	TRBV11-2	TRBJ2-7	NA	CASSLSPTGAYEQYF	TGTGCCAGCAGCTTAAGTCCCACAGGCGCCTACGAGCAGTACTTC
NA	TRBV6-4	TRBJ2-7	NA	CASSDYREYEQYF	TGTGCCAGCAGTGACTACAGGGAGTACGAGCAGTACTTC
NA	TRBV11-2	TRBJ1-1	TRBD1	CASSLTGVAFF	TGTGCCAGCAGCCTAACAGGGGTCGCTTTCTTT
NA	TRBV11-3	TRBJ2-1	TRBD1	CASSLGQGVNEQFF	TGTGCCAGCAGCCTAGGACAGGGGGTTAATGAGCAGTTCTTC
NA	TRBV6-5	TRBJ2-2	NA	CASDPLGQITGELFF	TGTGCCAGCGATCCCCTAGGACAGATCACCGGGGAGCTGTTTTTT
NA	TRBV27	TRBJ2-1	NA	CASTLLSRGNEQFF	TGTGCCAGCACTCTCCTCTCCCGAGGCAATGAGCAGTTCTTC
NA	TRBV3-1/TRBV3-2	TRBJ2-1	NA	CASSQEPAGTYNEQFF	TGTGCCAGCAGCCAAGAGCCTGCGGGGACCTACAATGAGCAGTTCTTC
NA	TRBV28	TRBJ2-1	TRBD1	CASSLGTVGGYNEQFF	TGTGCCAGCAGTTTAGGGACAGTTGGGGGATACAATGAGCAGTTCTTC
NA	TRBV6-5	TRBJ2-7	TRBD2	CASRPGLHYEQYF	TGTGCCAGCAGACCGGGACTACATTACGAGCAGTACTTC
NA	TRBV19	TRBJ2-1	TRBD1	CASSSPGQGGQRGYYNEQFF	TGTGCCAGTAGTTCACCGGGACAGGGGGGTCAGCGCGGATACTACAATGAGCAGTTCTTC
NA	TRBV7-6	TRBJ2-5	NA	CASSPLGGVMETQYF	TGTGCCAGCAGCCCCCTCGGGGGAGTAATGGAGACCCAGTACTTC
NA	TRBV6-5	TRBJ1-1	NA	CASTFDREAFF	TGTGCCAGCACCTTCGACAGGGAAGCTTTCTTT
NA	TRBV2	TRBJ2-5	TRBD2	CASSLLAGGLETQYF	TGTGCCAGCAGTCTACTAGCGGGGGGGCTCGAGACCCAGTACTTC